Each of the 19 T cell receptor beta chains below was sequenced from the same sample in a study of blood T cell repertoires in COVID-19. The repertoire was sequenced with immunoSEQ multiplex PCR; TCRdb's copy has only in-frame clones and lacks some. The sample holds roughly 150,000 clones; 86% are singletons and the top ten take 3.5% to 4%. The sequenced sample was peripheral blood. The receptors stem from a woman between 70 and 85 years old with acute or convalescent COVID-19.

This clone occurred once. This chain joins TRBV7-2 and TRBJ2-5; TRBD2 matches at 10 bases. V lost 3 bases, J lost 4 bases, and 8 bases stayed unmatched. This CDR3 is 16 amino acids long. Germline CDR1 SGHTA, CDR2 FQGNSA. CDR3 residues: CASSFRGAGGRETQYF. CDR3 bases: TGTGCCAGCAGCTTTAGGGGAGCGGGGGGGCGAGAGACCCAGTACTTC.

This rearrangement joins TRBV4-3 to TRBJ1-6; 8 nucleotides align to TRBD1. Per the germline V gene, CDR1 is LGHNA and CDR2 is YSLEER. Unmatched junction bases numbered 13, after V lost 0 bases and J lost 6 bases. The CDR3 runs 19 residues. For the CDR3, the DNA is TGCGCCAGCAGCCAAGAACTCCCCCCCCGGACAGGGCTTAATTCACCCCTCCACTTT. This gives the protein CASSQELPPRTGLNSPLHF.

V gene TRBV7-2 combines with J gene TRBJ2-7, with D possibly matching TRBD2 (5 bases). The CDR3 covers 19 residues. Trimming removed 4 bases from V and 4 bases from J, with 29 bases in between. From germline, CDR1 is SGHTA and CDR2 FQGNSA. The CDR3, as DNA: TGTGCCAGCAGCTCCTTACGCACCGCCAGAAACTTCGGGGATTACGAGCAGTACTTC. Amino acid sequence: CASSSLRTARNFGDYEQYF.

This chain joins TRBV6-1 and TRBJ2-3, with TRBD1 identical over 9 bases. The germline gives CDR1 MNHNS, CDR2 SASEGT. Germline trimming cut 3 bases from V and 4 bases from J; bases unmatched to any gene: 8. CDR3 size: 16 residues. The CDR3 reads CASSEVKGTGPDTQYF. CDR3 sequence (DNA): TGTGCCAGCAGTGAGGTCAAGGGGACAGGGCCAGATACGCAGTATTTT.

This chain joins TRBV10-2 and TRBJ2-1; 7 nucleotides agree with TRBD2. Germline V lookup: CDR1 WSHSY, CDR2 SAAADI. CDR3 size: 17 residues. With 3 bases clipped from V and 4 bases from J, the junction kept 12 bases outside the gene matches. CDR3: CASSDPQGAGTYNEQFF. The CDR3 bases are TGCGCCAGCAGTGACCCGCAAGGAGCGGGGACTTACAATGAGCAGTTCTTC.

This sequence joins TRBV19 and TRBJ2-1, with 12 bases aligning to TRBD2. CDR3 length: 15 residues. Trimming cost V 7 bases and J 2 bases; bases outside gene matches: 3. Per the germline V gene, CDR1 is LNHDA and CDR2 is SQIVND (reference sequence). The CDR3 DNA sequence: TGTGCCAGTACCCCTAGCGGGAGGGCCTACAATGAGCAGTTCTTC. Residues: CASTPSGRAYNEQFF.

The CDR3 coding sequence is TGTGCCAGCGCTCCGGACAGGGGTATCTACGAGCAGTACTTC. Amino acid sequence: CASAPDRGIYEQYF. The gene calls are TRBV25-1 and TRBJ2-7, with 9 positions matching TRBD1. The CDR3 has 14 amino acids. V shed 8 bases and J 3 bases; nucleotides not matched to a gene: 8. Germline CDR1 MGHDK, CDR2 SYGVNS.

This chain uses TRBV30 with TRBJ1-1, with D uncertain. The germline V and J ends were trimmed by 1 base and 1 base, with 7 bases remaining between them. Germline loops: CDR1 GTSNPN, CDR2 SVGIG (reference sequence). The CDR3 consists of 13 residues. The CDR3: CAWSGRPNTEAFF. The CDR3 DNA follows: TGTGCCTGGAGTGGGAGGCCGAACACTGAAGCTTTCTTT.

The V and J genes are TRBV7-9 and TRBJ2-1; D not resolved. The CDR3 is 13 residues long. V was shortened by 1 base and J by 4 bases, with 5 bases between the two germline ends. The germline gives CDR1 SEHNR, CDR2 FQNEAQ (reference sequence). DNA for the CDR3: TGTGCCAGCAGCTTAGACTCGTACAATGAGCAGTTCTTC. Protein: CASSLDSYNEQFF.

This chain links TRBV28 with TRBJ2-1, with D possibly TRBD2 on 5 matching bases. Germline V gene sequence: CDR1 MDHEN, CDR2 SYDVKM. The CDR3 runs to 12 residues. Trimming took off 2 bases at V and 16 bases at J, with 15 bases between the two ends. The DNA for the CDR3 is TGTGCCAGCAGTTTAATCGGACTCGTGCCTTTCTTC. It yields the protein CASSLIGLVPFF.

J is TRBJ2-5 and V is TRBV6-1; 10 bases fit TRBD1. Germline V lookup: CDR1 MNHNS, CDR2 SASEGT. The trim removed 2 bases at V and 5 bases at J, leaving 2 bases unmatched. CDR3 size: 14 residues. This CDR3 is CASSEPGQGETQYF. The CDR3 DNA reads as TGTGCCAGCAGTGAACCGGGACAGGGGGAGACCCAGTACTTC.

This sequence joins TRBV5-6 and TRBJ2-7; 9 bases map to TRBD1. After removal of 2 bases from V and 3 bases from J, the junction contained 3 bases not matched to a gene. Germline CDR1 SGHDT, CDR2 YYEEEE. This CDR3 comprises 14 residues. The CDR3 nucleotides are TGTGCCAGCAGCTTCCGGGACAGGGTCTACGAGCAGTACTTC. Encoded protein: CASSFRDRVYEQYF.

This clone was seen only once. This sequence joins TRBV3-1 (or the pseudogene TRBV3-2) and TRBJ2-5, with 12 nucleotides matching TRBD2. Germline V gene sequence: CDR1 LGHDT, CDR2 YNNKEL (reference sequence). J was trimmed by 1 base and V by 3 bases; bases with no gene match: 9. The CDR3 has 18 residues. The CDR3 DNA sequence: TGTGCCAGCAGCCAGGGGATTCCTAGCGGGGGGGCCCAAGAGACCCAGTACTTC. Its protein product is CASSQGIPSGGAQETQYF.

The V and J genes are TRBV6-5 and TRBJ2-5; TRBD2 matches 16 bases. The CDR3 covers 15 residues. The junction had 5 bases not matched to a gene; V was cut back by 9 bases and J by 4 bases. Germline V gene data show CDR1 as MNHEY and CDR2 as SVGAGI. CDR3 protein: CASTGTSGRGETQYF. As DNA, the CDR3 is TGTGCCAGTACCGGGACTAGCGGGAGGGGAGAGACCCAGTACTTC.

This clone was picked up one time. This rearrangement joins TRBV7-6 to TRBJ2-1, with D maybe TRBD1 (5 bases). Germline values: CDR1 SGHVS, CDR2 FNYEAQ. V was pared by 2 bases and J by 8 bases, with 19 bases between. This CDR3 is built from 16 residues. CDR3 DNA sequence: TGTGCCAGCAGCTTATATATTCAGGGCTTTGACCATGAGCAGTTCTTC. It yields the protein CASSLYIQGFDHEQFF.

The chain carries TRBV28 and TRBJ2-1; a possible D gene is TRBD2 (6 bases). The CDR3 runs to 15 residues. V was trimmed by 3 bases and J by 8 bases, leaving 17 bases between them. Germline V gene data show CDR1 as MDHEN and CDR2 as SYDVKM. For the CDR3, the DNA is TGTGCCAGCAGTTTCATGTCGACTAGGTTCCATGAGCAGTTCTTC. Protein: CASSFMSTRFHEQFF. Complete variable domain (other parts from reference TRBV28 and TRBJ2-1): DVKVTQSSRYLVKRTGEKVFLECVQDMDHENMFWYRQDPGLGLRLIYFSYDVKMKEKGDIPEGYSVSREKKERFSLILESASTNQTSMYLCASSFMSTRFHEQFFGPGTRLTVL.

This rearrangement joins TRBV6-5 to TRBJ1-1, with D possibly matching TRBD1 (5 bases). This CDR3 has 15 amino acids. Trimming removed 8 bases at V and 0 bases at J, with 16 bases between. CDR1 MNHEY and CDR2 SVGAGI come from the germline V gene. CDR3 loop: CASLGPGNMNTEAFF. CDR3 DNA: TGTGCCAGCCTAGGGCCAGGGAACATGAACACTGAAGCTTTCTTT.

The chain carries TRBV7-2 and TRBJ2-2; no definite D call. V lost 1 base to trimming and J lost 9 bases, with 9 bases between them. The CDR3 loop spans 13 amino acids. CDR1 and CDR2 (germline): SGHTA, FQGNSA. The CDR3 reads CASSLVGSRELFF. As DNA, the CDR3 is TGTGCCAGCAGCTTAGTTGGCTCCAGGGAGCTGTTTTTT.

V gene TRBV12-3 or TRBV12-4 combines with J gene TRBJ1-2; 8 bases are a match to TRBD1. Losses at the gene ends were 3 bases for V and 8 bases for J; bases not matched to a gene: 2. CDR3 size: 12 residues. This CDR3 is CASSFTGGGYTF. Written as DNA, the CDR3 is TGTGCCAGCAGTTTTACAGGGGGAGGCTACACCTTC.